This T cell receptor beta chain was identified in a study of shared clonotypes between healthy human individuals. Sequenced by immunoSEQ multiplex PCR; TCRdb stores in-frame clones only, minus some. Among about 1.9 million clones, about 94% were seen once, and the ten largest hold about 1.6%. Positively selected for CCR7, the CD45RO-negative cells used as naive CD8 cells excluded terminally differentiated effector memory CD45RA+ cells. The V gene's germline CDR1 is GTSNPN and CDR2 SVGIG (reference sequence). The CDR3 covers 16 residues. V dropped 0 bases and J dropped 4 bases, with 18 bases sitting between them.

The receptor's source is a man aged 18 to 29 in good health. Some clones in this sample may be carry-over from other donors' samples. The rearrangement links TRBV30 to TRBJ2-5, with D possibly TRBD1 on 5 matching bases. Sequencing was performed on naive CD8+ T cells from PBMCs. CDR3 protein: CAWSVLGQGLGETQYF. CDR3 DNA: TGTGCCTGGAGTGTACTTGGGCAGGGCTTGGGAGAGACCCAGTACTTC.